Listed below are T cell receptor beta chains from one sample, sequenced in a study of blood T cell repertoires in COVID-19. Sequenced by immunoSEQ multiplex PCR; TCRdb stores in-frame clones only, minus some. The sample yields 250,000 to 300,000 clones, about four fifths seen once. Source material: PBMCs or T cells enriched from blood (not recorded which). The receptor source for this set is a man aged 40-55 years who had been exposed to COVID-19. Each CDR3 is given with its conserved first and last residue. Each record gives: D gene, clone size, J gene, V gene, CDR3 DNA, CDR3 protein. A D gene is named only where the DNA matches it firmly. Size tells how often a clone was seen (once, few, many) or the class of an expanded clone, and some rows leave it out.

>NA|few|TRBJ1-5|TRBV5-1
TGCGCCAGCAGCCCTAATGGACTAAATCAGCCCCAGCATTTT
CASSPNGLNQPQHF
>NA|few|TRBJ1-3|TRBV11-2
TGTGCCAGCAGCTTAGATCGAGCCGGGACTGGAAACACCATATATTTT
CASSLDRAGTGNTIYF
>TRBD1|once|TRBJ2-1|TRBV27
TGTGCCAGCAGTGTAGGACAGGGTTCCTACAATGAGCAGTTCTTC
CASSVGQGSYNEQFF
>TRBD2|NA|TRBJ2-7|TRBV5-6
TGTGCCAGCAGCTTTGTCTCGGGAGGGCCCGACGAGCAGTACTTC
CASSFVSGGPDEQYF
>TRBD1|few|TRBJ1-2|TRBV5-8
TGTGCCAGCAGCCAGACCGACAGGGGTGACTATGGCTACACCTTC
CASSQTDRGDYGYTF
>TRBD2|NA|TRBJ2-7|TRBV6-2/TRBV6-3
TGTGCCAGCAGTTCCCCAACCCCTCGGGGGGGGCACCCCTACGAGCAGTACTTC
CASSSPTPRGGHPYEQYF
>TRBD1|NA|TRBJ1-3|TRBV3-1/TRBV3-2
TGTGCCAGCAGGGGGACAGGGAGGAACACCATATATTTT
CASRGTGRNTIYF
>NA|NA|TRBJ2-7|TRBV27
TGTGCCAGCAGTTTATTCGGCGGGAATTCCTACGAGCAGTACTTC
CASSLFGGNSYEQYF
>NA|NA|TRBJ2-2|TRBV7-6
TGTGCCAGCAGCTTAATCCAGGGAACCGGGGAGCTGTTTTTT
CASSLIQGTGELFF
>TRBD1|few|TRBJ1-4|TRBV5-4
TGTGCCAGCAGCGTTCAGACAGGGGACGAGGAACTGTTTTTT
CASSVQTGDEELFF
>TRBD2|NA|TRBJ2-3|TRBV7-9
TGTGCCAGCAGCCGCCGGACTAGCGGGGAAACAGATACGCAGTATTTT
CASSRRTSGETDTQYF
>NA|NA|TRBJ2-7|TRBV27
TGTGCCAGCAGTCCCTTCCTAGAATCCTACGAGCAGTACTTC
CASSPFLESYEQYF
>NA|few|TRBJ1-2|TRBV28
TGTGCCAGCAGTCAGACCGGGAAAGGCTACACCTTC
CASSQTGKGYTF
>TRBD2|NA|TRBJ2-3|TRBV10-2
TGCGCCAGCAGTGAGTTCTATACCGGGACTAGCGGAACTAGCACAGATACGCAGTATTTT
CASSEFYTGTSGTSTDTQYF
>TRBD2|NA|TRBJ2-2|TRBV3-1/TRBV3-2
TGTGCCAGCAGCCAAAGGGGGACTAGCGGGAGTTGGCCCGGGGAGCTGTTTTTT
CASSQRGTSGSWPGELFF
>NA|NA|TRBJ1-5|TRBV19
TGTGCCAGTAGTATCGCGGGTTCCGGGATTCAGCCCCAGCATTTT
CASSIAGSGIQPQHF
>TRBD2|few|TRBJ2-2|TRBV29-1
TGCAGCGTTGTGGGCCGGGGCGGGAGAGCTGGCGCGAACACCGGGGAGCTGTTTTTT
CSVVGRGGRAGANTGELFF
>TRBD1|NA|TRBJ2-5|TRBV5-1
TGCGCCAGCAGCCACCGGACAGGCCAAGAGACCCAGTACTTC
CASSHRTGQETQYF
>NA|NA|TRBJ1-2|TRBV27
TGTGCCAGCAGTTTCGGTGCCCCTACCCTTAGTGGCTACACCTTC
CASSFGAPTLSGYTF
>NA|NA|TRBJ1-2|TRBV12-3/TRBV12-4
TGTGCCAGCAGAGATACAGGTAGAGGCTACACCTTC
CASRDTGRGYTF
>NA|NA|TRBJ1-2|TRBV30
TGTGCCTGGACCCCCGCGACAGTGTTCTATGGTGGCTACACCTTC
CAWTPATVFYGGYTF
>TRBD2|NA|TRBJ2-1|TRBV29-1
TGCAGCATACGACTAGCACGCGAGCAGTTCTTC
CSIRLAREQFF
>NA|NA|TRBJ1-2|TRBV6-5
TGTGCCAGCAGTTACCTTGGCAGTTTAAATGGCTACACCTTC
CASSYLGSLNGYTF
>NA|NA|TRBJ2-4|TRBV18
TGTGCCAGCTCAGAGGTTCTAGCCAAAAACATTCAGTACTTC
CASSEVLAKNIQYF
>NA|NA|TRBJ1-1|TRBV4-1
TGCGCCAGCAGCCAAGGGTCACTTGGTATGAACACTGAAGCTTTCTTT
CASSQGSLGMNTEAFF
>TRBD1|NA|TRBJ2-1|TRBV11-2
TGTGCCAGCAGGGGACAGGGGATCAATGAGCAGTTCTTC
CASRGQGINEQFF
>TRBD1|once|TRBJ1-6|TRBV6-5
TGTGCCGCGAGAGGGACAGGGGTTTCACCCCTCCACTTT
CAARGTGVSPLHF
>NA|NA|TRBJ2-5|TRBV5-1
TGCGCCAGCAGCTTCCACACAAAAGAGACCCAGTACTTC
CASSFHTKETQYF
>NA|once|TRBJ1-1|TRBV29-1
TGCAGCGTTGAAAGGAACCAGGGGAGAAGAAGGACTGAAGCTTTCTTT
CSVERNQGRRRTEAFF
>NA|few|TRBJ1-1|TRBV7-9
TGTGCCAGCAGCGGGGACATTCGCACTGAAGCTTTCTTT
CASSGDIRTEAFF
>TRBD1|NA|TRBJ1-3|TRBV7-7
TGTGCTAGCAGCTTAGGGACAGGGGGGATCTCTGGAAACACCATATATTTT
CASSLGTGGISGNTIYF
>TRBD2|NA|TRBJ2-1|TRBV3-1/TRBV3-2
TGTGCCAGCAGCCAAGAATGGCTAGCGGGAGGGAATGGGCAGTTCTTC
CASSQEWLAGGNGQFF
>NA|NA|TRBJ1-2|TRBV6-4
TGTGCCAGCAGTGAAACCCCAACGGGCTATGGCTACACCTTC
CASSETPTGYGYTF
>NA|NA|TRBJ1-5|TRBV12-1
TGTGCCAGCAGCTTTGCGCAGACAGGGAATCAGCCCCAGCATTTT
CASSFAQTGNQPQHF
>NA|NA|TRBJ1-1|TRBV5-4
TGTGCCAGCAGCTCCGATCTAACAGACACTGAAGCTTTCTTT
CASSSDLTDTEAFF
>NA|NA|TRBJ2-7|TRBV9
TGTGCCAGCAGCGTAGGGCCCGACAGTTACGAGCAGTACTTC
CASSVGPDSYEQYF
>TRBD1|NA|TRBJ1-6|TRBV4-1
TGCGCCAGCAGCCCCTCGGGACAGAACTATAATTCACCCCTCCACTTT
CASSPSGQNYNSPLHF
>TRBD2|NA|TRBJ2-3|TRBV4-1
TGCGCCAGCAGCCAAGAGTTACGCGCGGGAGCTAGCACAGATACGCAGTATTTT
CASSQELRAGASTDTQYF
>NA|NA|TRBJ1-5|TRBV11-2
TGTGCCAGCAGCTTAGCGCAGGGAAGTCAGCCCCAGCATTTT
CASSLAQGSQPQHF
>NA|NA|TRBJ1-5|TRBV29-1
TGCAGCGTTGGTAGCGGGAACCAGCCCCAGCATTTT
CSVGSGNQPQHF
>TRBD1|NA|TRBJ1-2|TRBV7-9
TGTGCCAGCAGCCTAATGAGGACAGGGCGGGGCTACACCTTC
CASSLMRTGRGYTF
>TRBD1|NA|TRBJ2-1|TRBV24-1
TGTGCCACCAGTGACCCTGGACAGGGGCGGAAATTCTTC
CATSDPGQGRKFF
>NA|once|TRBJ2-7|TRBV28
TGTGCCAGCACTCTGGGGGAGGTGGGATACTTC
CASTLGEVGYF
>TRBD1|NA|TRBJ2-7|TRBV7-3
TGTGCCAGCAGCCCCCGACAGGGGGGCGAGCAGTACTTC
CASSPRQGGEQYF
>TRBD1|NA|TRBJ2-7|TRBV6-4
TGTGCCAGCAGTGACGCCGACAGGGTCCCCTACGAGCAGTACTTC
CASSDADRVPYEQYF
>NA|once|TRBJ2-4|TRBV19
TGTGCCAGTAGTATAGGACTAAGGACTCAGTACTTC
CASSIGLRTQYF
>TRBD2|NA|TRBJ2-1|TRBV3-1/TRBV3-2
TGTGCCAGCAGCCGCACTAGCGGGAGAAGCAATGAGCAGTTCTTC
CASSRTSGRSNEQFF
>TRBD1|NA|TRBJ2-2|TRBV13
TGTGCCAGCAGCGACACAGGGGGTCTCTTGGGCGGGGAGCTGTTTTTT
CASSDTGGLLGGELFF
>TRBD1|NA|TRBJ2-7|TRBV6-5
TGTGCCAGCATTGTTTCAGGGGGTTGGACCTACGAGCAGTACTTC
CASIVSGGWTYEQYF
>NA|NA|TRBJ1-3|TRBV9
TGTGCCAGCAGCGTAGCTGGGAGGGGAGCGAACACCATATATTTT
CASSVAGRGANTIYF
>TRBD1|NA|TRBJ1-2|TRBV12-5
TGTGCTAGTGGTTTGATGCCACAGGGGACAAGGAGCTACACCTTC
CASGLMPQGTRSYTF
>NA|NA|TRBJ2-1|TRBV5-1
TGCGCCAGCGGACCGGTGGCTAGCGTCGACAATGAGCAGTTCTTC
CASGPVASVDNEQFF